This T cell receptor beta chain stems from a study of T-cell memory formation after mild COVID-19. TCRdb fed the 5' RACE reads into MiXCR, producing one record per CDR3 protein. The table records 270,000 or so distinct CDR3 sequences, 16% of them present only once. At least ten counts were recorded for this clonotype. Its cognate antigen is unknown. Study-level results: Detection of some responders pre-infection suggested pre-existing cross-reactive memory T cells participated.

Sequencing was done on a sample of PBMCs or a T cell subset sorted from them (not recorded which). This TCR was recovered from a man between 18 and 35 years old who had mild COVID-19 (a few samples of this study predate the infection). Cell type and time point are not known.

The CDR3 DNA reads as TGTGCCAGCAGCTTGACTAGAACAGATACGCAGTATTTT. It yields the protein CASSLTRTDTQYF. The gene calls are TRBV5-6 and TRBJ2-3; the D gene is possibly TRBD2 (5 bases). The CDR3 has 13 amino acids. The germline V gene has CDR1 SGHDT and CDR2 YYEEEE. V lost 1 base and J lost 3, with 6 bases in between.